This T cell receptor beta chain is drawn from a study of cytomegalovirus exposure and HLA in healthy donors. Study-level points and caveats: Immune exposure information available was restricted to CMV serostatus.

V gave up 6 bases and J gave up 5 bases; unmatched junction bases: 3. The CDR3 contains 13 residues. Germline V gives CDR1 ENHRY, CDR2 SYGVKD. Amplification used 60 Vbeta primers and 13 Jbeta primers. The repertoire was sequenced with immunoSEQ multiplex PCR; TCRdb's copy has only in-frame clones and lacks some. Of 240,000 or so clones in the sample, about 80% were seen once. Comments on this clone: The target antigen is unknown.

The receptor was derived from an older woman in good health and CMV-seropositive. This chain links TRBV10-3 with TRBJ2-3; 9 nucleotides agree with TRBD2. The source material was PBMCs. As DNA, the CDR3 is TGTGCCATCAGCGGACTAGCGAAAGATACGCAGTATTTT. It encodes CAISGLAKDTQYF.